This T cell receptor beta chain was sequenced during a study of control samples from healthy donors and cancer patients. Here immunoSEQ multiplex PCR was the method, and the copy in TCRdb shows in-frame clones only, minus some. The table records some 41,000 clones, around 87% of them present only once. The J segment lost 7 bases and the V segment lost 4 bases, leaving 10 bases of the junction unmatched. This CDR3 is 16 amino acids long. Germline CDR1 MGHRA, CDR2 YSYEKL. The receptor comes from a woman aged 55 to 70 with lung cancer. This rearrangement joins TRBV4-1 to TRBJ1-6; 7 bases are shared with TRBD1. The sample was PBMCs. The CDR3 loop reads CASSLQPGQKNSPLHF. CDR3 bases: TGCGCCAGCAGCCTCCAGCCGGGACAGAAAAATTCACCCCTCCACTTT.